The clone carrying this T cell receptor beta chain was seen a few times. The antigen is unknown. The library targeted TCRbeta and was prepared with unique molecular identifiers. A single record per CDR3 protein comes from TCRdb applying MiXCR to the PCR reads. Altogether approximately 980,000 distinct CDR3 sequences are present, 25% to 35% being singletons, with the ten largest covering approximately 30%. This sample was included in a study of T-cell reconstitution after alpha-beta-depleted transplantation in children. General study results and limits: Several hundred graft clones that had expanded were reportedly the source of alpha-beta T cells about two months after transplant. Some patients owed their high day-60 TCRbeta diversity to surviving recipient T cells and thymic progenitors. At the one-year point after transplant, T-cell counts and TCRbeta diversity were found to come mostly from T cells that had been newly produced.

This CDR3 spans 14 amino acids. Per the germline V gene, CDR1 is SQVTM and CDR2 is ANQGSEA. V was clipped by 6 bases and J by 1 base; unmatched bases: 7. This sequence was found in a boy under two years old who had a stem cell transplant for SCID, so the T cells may come from the graft donor. Sequenced material: PBMCs, mostly from graft donor cells, taken 360 days after TCRalphabeta/CD19-depleted stem cell transplant. The gene calls are TRBV29-1 and TRBJ2-3; 7 bases are a match to TRBD1. This CDR3 reads CSVTRDRGTDTQYF. In nucleotides, the CDR3 is TGCAGCGTGACCCGGGACAGAGGCACAGATACGCAGTATTTT.